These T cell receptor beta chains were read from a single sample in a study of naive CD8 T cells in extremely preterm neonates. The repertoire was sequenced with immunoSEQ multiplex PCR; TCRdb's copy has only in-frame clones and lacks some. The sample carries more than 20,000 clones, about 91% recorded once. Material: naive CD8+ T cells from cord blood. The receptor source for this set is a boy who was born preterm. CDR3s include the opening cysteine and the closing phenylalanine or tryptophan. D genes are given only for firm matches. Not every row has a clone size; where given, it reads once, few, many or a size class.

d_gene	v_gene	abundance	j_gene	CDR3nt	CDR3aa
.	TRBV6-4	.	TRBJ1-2	TGTGCCAGCAGTGACTCAGGGGGGGCTAACTATGGCTACACCTTC	CASSDSGGANYGYTF
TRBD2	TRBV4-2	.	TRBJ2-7	TGTGCCAGCAGCCAAGCTATGGGACTAGCATACGAGCAGTACTTC	CASSQAMGLAYEQYF
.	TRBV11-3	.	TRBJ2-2	TGTGCCAGCAGCTCCACAGGGGAGGGCACCGGGGAGCTGTTTTTT	CASSSTGEGTGELFF
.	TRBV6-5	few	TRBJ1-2	TGTGCCAGCAGTTACTCAGGGGGTGGCTACACCTTC	CASSYSGGGYTF
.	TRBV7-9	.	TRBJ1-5	TGTGCCAGCAGCTTAGGACAAGCGGGTCAGCCCCAGCATTTT	CASSLGQAGQPQHF
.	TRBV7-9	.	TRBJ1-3	TGTGCCAGCAGCTTAGCAGGGAGGTATGGAAACACCATATATTTT	CASSLAGRYGNTIYF
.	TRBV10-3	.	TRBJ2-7	TGTGCCATCAGTGAGCTGGACACCTACGAGCAGTACTTC	CAISELDTYEQYF
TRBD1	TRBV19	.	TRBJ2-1	TGTGCCAGTAGCTGGGACAGGGGCAATGAGCAGTTCTTC	CASSWDRGNEQFF
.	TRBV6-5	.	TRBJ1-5	TGTGCCAGCAGTTACTCACAAAACAATCAGCCCCAGCATTTT	CASSYSQNNQPQHF
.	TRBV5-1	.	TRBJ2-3	TGCGCCAGCAGCTCGGACGCCCGGAGCACAGATACGCAGTATTTT	CASSSDARSTDTQYF
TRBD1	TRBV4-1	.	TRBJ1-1	TGCGCCAGCAGCTTCCAGGGGGCTAACACTGAAGCTTTCTTT	CASSFQGANTEAFF
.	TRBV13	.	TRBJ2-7	TGTGCCAGCAGCTTAGGGTTTTACGAGCAGTACTTC	CASSLGFYEQYF
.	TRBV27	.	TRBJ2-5	TGTGCCAGCAGTTCCGGGCTTTACCAAGAGACCCAGTACTTC	CASSSGLYQETQYF
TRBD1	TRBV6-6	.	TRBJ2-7	TGTGCCAGCAGTTACGGACAGGGGTTTTACGAGCAGTACTTC	CASSYGQGFYEQYF
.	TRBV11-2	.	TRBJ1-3	TGTGCCAGCAGCTTAGGACAGACTGGAAACACCATATATTTT	CASSLGQTGNTIYF
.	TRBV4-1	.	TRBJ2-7	TGCGCCAGCAGCCACATACTAGACTACGAGCAGTACTTC	CASSHILDYEQYF
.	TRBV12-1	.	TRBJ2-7	TGTGCCAGCAGCCAGGGACTAGACTTCTACGAGCAGTACTTC	CASSQGLDFYEQYF
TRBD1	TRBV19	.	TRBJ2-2	TGTGCCAGTAGTCCGGCCGGGACAGGGGCTGGCGGGGAGCTGTTTTTT	CASSPAGTGAGGELFF
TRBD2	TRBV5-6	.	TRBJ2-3	TGTGCCAGCAGCTGGACTAGCGGGGGGGATACGCAGTATTTT	CASSWTSGGDTQYF
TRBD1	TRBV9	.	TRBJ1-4	TGTGCCAGCAGCGTGGGGACAGGGGGTGAAAAACTGTTTTTT	CASSVGTGGEKLFF
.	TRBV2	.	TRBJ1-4	TGTGCCAGCAGTCCTAAGGAAAAACTGTTTTTT	CASSPKEKLFF
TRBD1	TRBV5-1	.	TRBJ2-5	TGCGCCAGCAGCTGGACAGGGGGAGAGACCCAGTACTTC	CASSWTGGETQYF
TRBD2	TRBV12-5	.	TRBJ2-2	TGTGCTAGTGGACCCGGGACTAGCGGGTACACCGGGGAGCTGTTTTTT	CASGPGTSGYTGELFF
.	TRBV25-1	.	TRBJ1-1	TGTGCCAGCCAGGGTTATATGAACACTGAAGCTTTCTTT	CASQGYMNTEAFF
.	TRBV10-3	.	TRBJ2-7	TGTGCCATCAGTGCGGGGTACGAGCAGTACTTC	CAISAGYEQYF
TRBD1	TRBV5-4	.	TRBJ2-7	TGTGCCAGCAGCTCCCCCCGACAGGGCGAGCAGTACTTC	CASSSPRQGEQYF
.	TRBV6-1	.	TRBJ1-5	TGTGCCAGCAGTGTTCCCAGGGTCCCCCTTAATCAGCCCCAGCATTTT	CASSVPRVPLNQPQHF
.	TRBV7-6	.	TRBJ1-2	TGTGCCAGCAGCCCGGGACACTATGGCTACACCTTC	CASSPGHYGYTF
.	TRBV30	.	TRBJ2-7	TGTGCCTGGAGTGTCCACGAGCAGTACTTC	CAWSVHEQYF
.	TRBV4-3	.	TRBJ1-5	TGCGCCAGCAGCCAGGGGGCAGGGGGCAATCAGCCCCAGCATTTT	CASSQGAGGNQPQHF
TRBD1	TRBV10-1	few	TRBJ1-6	TGCGCCAGCAGCGCCGGGACAGATAATTCACCCCTCCACTTT	CASSAGTDNSPLHF
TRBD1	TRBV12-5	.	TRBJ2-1	TGTGCTAGTGGTTTTGGGACAGGCTACAATGAGCAGTTCTTC	CASGFGTGYNEQFF
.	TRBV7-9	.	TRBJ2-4	TGTGCCAGCAGCTTAGGGGGGGCCCCCAAAAACATTCAGTACTTC	CASSLGGAPKNIQYF
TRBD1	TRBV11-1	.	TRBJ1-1	TGTGCCAGCAGCTTAGTAACAGGGGGCGGTTTTGAAGCTTTCTTT	CASSLVTGGGFEAFF
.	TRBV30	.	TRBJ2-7	TGTGCCTGGAGTGTAAGGCGGGGCTCCTACGAGCAGTACTTC	CAWSVRRGSYEQYF
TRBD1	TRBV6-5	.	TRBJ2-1	TGTGCCAGCAGTGCCCCCGGGACAGGGGGCAATGAGCAGTTCTTC	CASSAPGTGGNEQFF
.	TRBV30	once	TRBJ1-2	TGTGCCTGGACAGGGGTACATTGGGGCTACACCTTC	CAWTGVHWGYTF
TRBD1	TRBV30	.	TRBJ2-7	TGTGCCTGGACAGGGGGCTACGAGCAGTACTTC	CAWTGGYEQYF
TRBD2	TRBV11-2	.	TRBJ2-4	TGTGCCAGCAGCTGGACTAGCGGGGAAAACATTCAGTACTTC	CASSWTSGENIQYF
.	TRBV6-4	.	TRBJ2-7	TGTGCCAGCACCTACGAGCAGTACTTC	CASTYEQYF
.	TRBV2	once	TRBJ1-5	TGTGCCAGCAGTGAATTCACAAATCAGCCCCAGCATTTT	CASSEFTNQPQHF
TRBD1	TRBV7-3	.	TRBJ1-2	TGTGCCAGCAGCTTAGGGACAGGGGATGGCTACACCTTC	CASSLGTGDGYTF
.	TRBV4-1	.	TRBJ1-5	TGCGCCAGCAGCCACAGGGATAGCAATCAGCCCCAGCATTTT	CASSHRDSNQPQHF
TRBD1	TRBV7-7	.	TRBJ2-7	TGTGCCAGCAGCTGGGGACAGGCCGGCGAGCAGTACTTC	CASSWGQAGEQYF